This T cell receptor beta chain originates from a study of molecular identifiers for immune sequencing clone quantification. In TCRdb, the PCR reads were re-called with MiXCR into one record per CDR3 protein. The sample has about half a million distinct CDR3 sequences, over 20% seen once. V was shortened by 6 bases and J by 6 bases, with 7 bases between the two germline ends. Germline CDR1 is MNHEY and CDR2 is SVGEGT. This CDR3 comprises 11 residues. Many counts were recorded for this clonotype. The sample was naive CD8+ T cells from blood, with Jurkat cell RNA spiked in. Subset given: FACS-sorted CD8+CD4-CCR7+CD45RA+ naive T cells. The clonotype comes from a human donor in good health. Some libraries in this study had Jurkat cell RNA spiked in. The chain has TRBV6-2 or TRBV6-3 and TRBJ2-3; D is possibly TRBD1 or TRBD2 (6 bases each). CDR3 DNA sequence: TGTGCCAGCAGAGGGGGGGATACGCAGTATTTT. Protein product: CASRGGDTQYF.